The 28 T cell receptor beta chains below were found in one sample sequenced in a study of cytomegalovirus exposure and HLA in healthy donors. PCR amplification relied on 60 Vbeta primers (plus 13 Jbeta primers). Method: immunoSEQ multiplex PCR; TCRdb's copy keeps in-frame clones and lacks some. The sample lists over 40,000 clones; roughly 90% were seen once. Sequences were obtained from PBMCs. Source of these receptors: a woman aged 40 to 50 in good health and CMV-seropositive.

The chain has TRBV5-8 and TRBJ1-2; D not certain. The CDR3 has 12 residues. Between the trimmed V and J ends, which lost 6 bases and 8 bases, there was a span of 14 bases. Germline values: CDR1 SGHTS, CDR2 YDEGEE. CDR3 coding DNA: TGTGCCAGCACTTGGCCGGCGGAGGGCTACACCTTC. Translation: CASTWPAEGYTF.

The rearrangement uses TRBV19 and TRBJ1-1, with TRBD1 identical over 8 bases. J gave up 4 bases and V 5 bases, and 9 bases lay outside the gene matches. Germline CDR1 and CDR2: LNHDA and SQIVND (reference sequence). This CDR3 has 15 amino acids. The CDR3 DNA is TGTGCCAGTAGTGGATTTCAGGGGGCTGGCACTGAAGCTTTCTTT. It encodes CASSGFQGAGTEAFF.

The genes are TRBV28 and TRBJ2-7, with a possible D match to TRBD2 (6 bases). CDR3 size: 16 residues. Trimming left V 7 bases short and J 0 bases short, with 19 bases between. The germline V gene encodes CDR1 MDHEN and CDR2 SYDVKM. The CDR3 protein is CASTPPWDGSSYEQYF. The CDR3 DNA sequence: TGTGCCAGCACTCCCCCATGGGACGGGAGCTCCTACGAGCAGTACTTC.

This chain links TRBV28 with TRBJ2-6, with a weak D call TRBD1 (6 bases). The germline CDR1 and CDR2 sequences are MDHEN and SYDVKM. The CDR3 loop spans 14 amino acids. Trimming left V 10 bases short and J 1 base short, with 11 bases between. The CDR3 here is CATGDGSGANVLTF. CDR3 DNA sequence: TGTGCCACAGGGGATGGGTCTGGGGCCAACGTCCTGACTTTC.

The rearrangement joins TRBV9 to TRBJ2-1; 7 nucleotides align to TRBD2. CDR3 length: 16 residues. Germline-derived CDR1 and CDR2 are SGDLS and YYNGEE. V dropped 5 bases and J dropped 8; count of bases not matched to a gene: 16. CDR3: CASSVDRRETRDEQFF. The CDR3 DNA reads TGTGCCAGCAGTGTGGATCGGCGGGAGACTCGGGATGAGCAGTTCTTC.

The count of this clone is one. V and J are TRBV7-3 and TRBJ2-7; no clear D. Between the trimmed V and J ends, which lost 6 bases and 2 bases, there was a span of 5 bases. Per the germline V gene, CDR1 is SGHTA and CDR2 is FQGTGA. The CDR3 is 11 residues long. DNA for the CDR3: TGTGCCAGCAGTGGCCCCTACGAGCAGTACTTC. This gives the protein CASSGPYEQYF.

This clone was observed a single time. Written as DNA, the CDR3 is TGTGCCAGCAGTGAAGCGATTTTGGGCGCCATATATTTT. Its translation is CASSEAILGAIYF. The V call is TRBV6-1, the J call TRBJ1-3; D is uncertain. The germline gives CDR1 MNHNS, CDR2 SASEGT. V shed 0 bases and J shed 11 bases, with 11 bases lying between them. CDR3 length: 13 residues.

V is TRBV14 and J is TRBJ1-4; 9 bases map to TRBD1. The CDR3 runs 16 residues. V lost 0 bases, J lost 7 bases, and 6 bases stayed unmatched. The germline V gene encodes CDR1 SGHDN and CDR2 FVKESK. CDR3 coding DNA: TGTGCCAGCAGCCAAGACTTTCGGGACAGGGCTGAAAAACTGTTTTTT. Its protein is CASSQDFRDRAEKLFF.

V usage is TRBV28 and J usage is TRBJ1-4, with TRBD1 identical over 7 bases. V dropped 7 bases and J dropped 8; count of bases not matched to a gene: 13. Germline assignment: CDR1 MDHEN and CDR2 SYDVKM. The CDR3 runs 15 residues. The CDR3 loop is CASTGRPGGREKLFF. CDR3 nucleotide sequence: TGTGCCAGCACGGGCCGGCCAGGGGGTAGAGAAAAACTGTTTTTT.

This clone has only one observation. The chain has TRBV5-4 and TRBJ2-5; maybe TRBD2 (6 bases). The germline V and J ends were trimmed by 0 bases and 5 bases, with 11 bases remaining between them. CDR1 SGHNT and CDR2 YYREEE come from the germline V gene (reference sequence). This CDR3 is built from 14 residues. The CDR3 sequence is CASSLALGGETQYF. The CDR3 DNA is TGTGCCAGCAGCTTGGCGCTAGGAGGGGAGACCCAGTACTTC.

V gene TRBV2 combines with J gene TRBJ2-7; D is perhaps TRBD2 (7 bases). This CDR3 has 15 residues. The ends were cut back, 5 bases at V and 0 bases at J, with 14 bases in the middle. From germline, CDR1 is SNHLY and CDR2 FYNNEI. Here the CDR3 reads CASSSEGGGSYEQYF. The DNA of the CDR3 is TGTGCCAGCAGTAGTGAAGGGGGGGGCTCCTACGAGCAGTACTTC.

This clone was seen once. The chain joins TRBV2 to TRBJ2-7; unclear D gene. The V and J ends lost 7 bases and 3 bases respectively, with 7 bases between them. In germline, CDR1 is SNHLY, CDR2 FYNNEI. The CDR3 extends over 11 amino acids. CDR3: CASTQYYEQYF. CDR3 DNA: TGTGCCAGCACTCAGTACTACGAGCAGTACTTC.

CDR3 region: CASSQASGRNHEQFF. The CDR3 DNA reads TGCGCCAGCAGCCAAGCTAGCGGGAGAAACCATGAGCAGTTCTTC. This rearrangement joins TRBV5-1 to TRBJ2-1; 10 bases are a match to TRBD2. The CDR3 is made up of 15 amino acids. V lost 4 bases to trimming and J lost 8 bases; unmatched junction nucleotides: 9. CDR1 is SGHRS, CDR2 YFSETQ, per germline.

The chain employs TRBV5-1 and TRBJ2-7; D may be TRBD2 (6 bases). The CDR3 runs 16 residues. The V gene lost 0 bases and the J gene lost 0 bases, with 13 bases spanning the gap. CDR1 SGHRS and CDR2 YFSETQ come from the germline V gene. The CDR3 here is CASSLGVRERSYEQYF. The CDR3 nucleotides read TGCGCCAGCAGCTTGGGTGTGCGGGAACGCTCCTACGAGCAGTACTTC.

J is TRBJ1-6 and V is TRBV19; D perhaps matches TRBD1 (6 bases). CDR3 length: 14 residues. Germline V gene sequence: CDR1 LNHDA, CDR2 SQIVND (reference sequence). V lost 5 bases, J lost 10 bases, and 15 bases lay in between. CDR3 sequence: CASSATGLVSPLHF. CDR3 DNA: TGTGCCAGTAGTGCCACAGGGTTAGTATCACCCCTCCACTTT.

The chain recombines TRBV6-5 with TRBJ1-6; 10 bases match TRBD1. The CDR3 has 15 residues. Germline V gene data show CDR1 as MNHEY and CDR2 as SVGAGI. Unmatched junction bases numbered 9, after V lost 6 bases and J lost 10 bases. The CDR3 loop is CASSRTGGLKSPLHF. Written as DNA, the CDR3 is TGTGCCAGCAGCAGGACAGGGGGTTTAAAGTCACCCCTCCACTTT.

This clone was seen just once. This chain joins TRBV5-1 and TRBJ1-1; D possibly corresponds to TRBD1 (5 bases). The germline gives CDR1 SGHRS, CDR2 YFSETQ. With 7 bases removed from V and 6 bases from J, the gap between germline ends came to 16 bases. The length of the CDR3 is 13 residues. CDR3 region: CASAGHPGAEAFF. In DNA form, the CDR3 reads TGCGCCAGCGCCGGGCATCCGGGGGCTGAAGCTTTCTTT.

The chain has TRBV28 and TRBJ2-7, with TRBD2 matching 8 bases. CDR1 and CDR2 (germline): MDHEN, SYDVKM. The trim removed 5 bases at V and 6 bases at J, leaving 3 bases unmatched. The CDR3 has 12 residues. The DNA for the CDR3 is TGTGCCAGCAGTAGCGGGAGCCTCGAGCAGTACTTC. This translates into CASSSGSLEQYF.

The rearrangement uses TRBV6-5 and TRBJ1-2; TRBD1 matches at 8 bases. Germline CDR1 is MNHEY and CDR2 is SVGAGI. The junction had 5 bases not matched to a gene; V was cut back by 5 bases and J by 6 bases. The CDR3 totals 13 residues. As DNA, the CDR3 is TGTGCCAGCAGTCGGACAGGGCTAAATGGCTACACCTTC. It translates to CASSRTGLNGYTF.

The rearrangement links TRBV7-2 to TRBJ2-3; 7 nucleotides match TRBD1. Germline V gives CDR1 SGHTA, CDR2 FQGNSA. Trimming at V came to 1 base and at J to 4 bases, leaving 11 bases not matched to a gene. The CDR3 spans 17 residues. The CDR3 region has the DNA TGTGCCAGCAGCTTAGGATTTGGGACAGCTAAGGCAGATACGCAGTATTTT. This codes for CASSLGFGTAKADTQYF.

This chain connects TRBV25-1 to TRBJ2-1; 8 bases are shared with TRBD2. Looked up from germline, CDR1 is MGHDK and CDR2 is SYGVNS. J gave up 2 bases and V 4 bases, and 4 bases lay outside the gene matches. The CDR3 runs 15 residues. DNA for the CDR3: TGTGCCAGCAGTGTCGTCGGGGGGGCCTACAATGAGCAGTTCTTC. This gives the protein CASSVVGGAYNEQFF. The full variable domain, rest sourced from reference TRBV25-1 and TRBJ2-1, is EADIYQTPRYLVIGTGKKITLECSQTMGHDKMYWYQQDPGMELHLIHYSYGVNSTEKGDLSSESTVSRIRTEHFPLTLESARPSHTSQYLCASSVVGGAYNEQFFGPGTRLTVL.

V and J are TRBV7-2 and TRBJ2-3; tentative D call: TRBD2 (5 bases). Trimming took 10 bases from V and 0 from J, leaving 14 bases between them. Germline-derived CDR1 and CDR2 are SGHTA and FQGNSA. The CDR3 is 14 amino acids. CDR3 coding DNA: TGTGCCACCAAGCCGGGATTGAGCACAGATACGCAGTATTTT. Translated: CATKPGLSTDTQYF.

DNA of the CDR3: TGTGCCAGTAGCCATGGGACAGGGAAGGGTTACGAGCAGTACTTC. Amino acid sequence: CASSHGTGKGYEQYF. This sequence joins TRBV19 and TRBJ2-7; the match to TRBD1 covers 9 bases. This CDR3 has 15 residues. Germline-derived CDR1 and CDR2 are LNHDA and SQIVND (reference sequence). The junction had 10 bases not matched to a gene; V was cut back by 6 bases and J by 4 bases.

V is TRBV14 and J is TRBJ1-2; 8 bases line up with TRBD1. The V gene end was trimmed by 3 bases and the J gene end by 8 bases; junction bases not matched to a gene: 11. This CDR3 is built from 15 residues. Germline V lookup: CDR1 SGHDN, CDR2 FVKESK. CDR3 in amino acids: CASSQATGGGFGYTF. As DNA, the CDR3 is TGTGCCAGCAGCCAGGCTACAGGGGGGGGTTTCGGCTACACCTTC.

This clone has only a few counts. V is TRBV5-6 and J is TRBJ2-5, with 16 bases lining up with TRBD2. Germline lookup yields CDR1 SGHDT and CDR2 YYEEEE. V gave up 3 bases and J gave up 11 bases; unmatched junction bases: 19. CDR3 length: 19 residues. The CDR3 here is CASSSLGLGTSGRAREQYF. The DNA of the CDR3 is TGTGCCAGCAGCTCCCTTGGGCTCGGGACTAGCGGGAGGGCACGTGAGCAGTACTTC. Filled out from reference TRBV5-6 and TRBJ2-5, the complete variable domain reads DAGVTQSPTHLIKTRGQQVTLRCSPKSGHDTVSWYQQALGQGPQFIFQYYEEEERQRGNFPDRFSGHQFPNYSSELNVNALLLGDSALYLCASSSLGLGTSGRAREQYFGPGTRLLVL.

The chain combines TRBV29-1 with TRBJ1-1; weak D call: TRBD1 (6 bases). Germline V gives CDR1 SQVTM, CDR2 ANQGSEA. V lost 7 bases, J lost 2 bases, and 23 bases lay in between. The CDR3 length is 16 residues. Here the CDR3 reads CSAVPGGRRLNTEAFF. In DNA form, the CDR3 reads TGCAGCGCCGTACCGGGGGGGCGCCGGCTCAACACTGAAGCTTTCTTT.

This chain uses TRBV19 with TRBJ2-6, with TRBD1 matching 9 bases. V dropped 1 base and J dropped 0; count of bases not matched to a gene: 7. Germline CDR1 and CDR2: LNHDA and SQIVND (reference sequence). The CDR3 runs to 19 residues. The CDR3 coding sequence is TGTGCCAGTAGTATAGGCGGACAGGGGCTCAGCTCTGGGGCCAACGTCCTGACTTTC. It codes for CASSIGGQGLSSGANVLTF.

This clone appeared a few times. The chain couples TRBV15 to TRBJ2-5; 8 bases agree with TRBD2. V lost 8 bases to trimming and J lost 5 bases; unmatched junction nucleotides: 10. The CDR3 contains 14 residues. Germline assignment: CDR1 LNHNV and CDR2 YYDKDF (reference sequence). Here the CDR3 reads CATQLSGGPETQYF. The DNA of the CDR3 is TGTGCCACCCAATTGTCGGGGGGGCCTGAGACCCAGTACTTC.